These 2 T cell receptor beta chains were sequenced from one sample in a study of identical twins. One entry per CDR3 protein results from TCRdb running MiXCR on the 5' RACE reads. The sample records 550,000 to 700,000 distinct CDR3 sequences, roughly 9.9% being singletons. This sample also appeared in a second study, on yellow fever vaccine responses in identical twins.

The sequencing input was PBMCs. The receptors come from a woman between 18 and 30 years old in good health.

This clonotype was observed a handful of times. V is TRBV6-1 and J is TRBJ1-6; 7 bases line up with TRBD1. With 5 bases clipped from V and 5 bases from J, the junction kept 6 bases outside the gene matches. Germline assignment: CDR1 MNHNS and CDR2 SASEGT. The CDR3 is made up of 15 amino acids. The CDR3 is CASSTGTANNSPLHF. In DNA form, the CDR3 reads TGTGCCAGCAGTACCGGGACAGCCAATAATTCACCCCTCCACTTT.

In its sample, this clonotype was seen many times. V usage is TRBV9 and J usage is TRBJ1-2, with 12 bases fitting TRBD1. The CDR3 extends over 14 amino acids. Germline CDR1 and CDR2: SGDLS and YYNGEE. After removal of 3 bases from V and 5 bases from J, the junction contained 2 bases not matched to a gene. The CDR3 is CASSGGQGAYGYTF. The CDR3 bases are TGTGCCAGCAGCGGGGGACAGGGGGCTTATGGCTACACCTTC.